The 30 T cell receptor beta chains below were found in one sample sequenced in a study of blood T cell repertoires in COVID-19. TCRdb's table, derived via immunoSEQ multiplex PCR, lists solely in-frame clones and lacks some. The sample yields 180,000 or so clones, around 83% seen once. Sequencing input: peripheral blood. The receptors derive from a woman in her thirties with active or convalescent COVID-19.

The V call is TRBV5-4, the J call TRBJ1-1; 7 bases are a match to TRBD1. The V and J ends lost 3 bases and 1 base, in that order; junction bases with no gene match: 6. This CDR3 is built from 15 residues. Germline V gene data show CDR1 as SGHNT and CDR2 as YYREEE (reference sequence). This chain's CDR3 is CASSSFRGTNTEAFF. The DNA of the CDR3 is TGTGCCAGCAGCTCATTCAGGGGGACGAACACTGAAGCTTTCTTT.

The chain carries TRBV6-5 and TRBJ1-1, with a possible D match to TRBD1 (6 bases). The germline V gene has CDR1 MNHEY and CDR2 SVGAGI. The CDR3 is 12 amino acids. Trimming removed 9 bases from V and 1 base from J, with 9 bases in between. The DNA for the CDR3 is TGTGCCAGTAGAGGGGGGAACACTGAAGCTTTCTTT. Its translation is CASRGGNTEAFF.

This chain uses TRBV28 with TRBJ2-7; 7 bases map to TRBD1. CDR1 and CDR2 from the germline V gene are MDHEN and SYDVKM. The length of the CDR3 is 13 residues. V trimming: 7 bases; J trimming: 2 bases; junction bases outside the gene matches: 5. The CDR3 loop reads CASTQGTPYEQYF. The CDR3 coding sequence is TGTGCCAGCACACAGGGGACCCCCTACGAGCAGTACTTC.

The rearrangement joins TRBV27 to TRBJ2-1, with 9 bases aligning to TRBD2. J gave up 7 bases and V 1 base, and 5 bases lay outside the gene matches. The CDR3 covers 15 residues. Germline V gives CDR1 MNHEY, CDR2 SMNVEV (reference sequence). CDR3 loop: CASSLWGGGANEQFF. The CDR3 coding sequence is TGTGCCAGCAGTTTATGGGGCGGGGGGGCAAATGAGCAGTTCTTC.

The rearrangement links TRBV5-1 to TRBJ2-3; TRBD2 matches at 12 bases. Germline CDR1 is SGHRS and CDR2 is YFSETQ. This CDR3 comprises 19 residues. Trimming cost V 4 bases and J 2 bases; bases outside gene matches: 14. CDR3 DNA sequence: TGCGCCAGCAGCAAGGATCCCGGACTAGCGGGATGGGTCACAGATACGCAGTATTTT. Translated, it gives CASSKDPGLAGWVTDTQYF.

The CDR3 sequence: CASTTGGELFF. CDR3 coding DNA: TGCGCCAGCACTACAGGGGGGGAACTGTTTTTT. The chain links TRBV10-2 to TRBJ1-4, with 8 bases fitting TRBD1. The CDR3 runs to 11 residues. Germline-derived CDR1 and CDR2 are WSHSY and SAAADI. The trim removed 7 bases at V and 12 bases at J, leaving 4 bases unmatched.

This chain links TRBV5-1 with TRBJ1-1, with D possibly TRBD1 on 5 matching bases. The CDR3 totals 14 residues. Trimming shortened V by 0 bases and J by 1 base, and 7 bases separated the two germline ends. CDR1 is SGHRS and CDR2 is YFSETQ in the germline V gene. This CDR3 is CASSLGGRNTEAFF. CDR3 sequence (DNA): TGCGCCAGCAGCTTGGGGGGCCGGAACACTGAAGCTTTCTTT.

The chain links TRBV6-5 to TRBJ1-1, with 10 bases fitting TRBD1. CDR3 length equals 14 residues. Germline trimming cut 4 bases from V and 2 bases from J; bases unmatched to any gene: 1. CDR1 and CDR2 (germline): MNHEY, SVGAGI. The CDR3 loop reads CASSWDRGNTEAFF. The CDR3 DNA is TGTGCCAGCAGTTGGGACAGGGGAAACACTGAAGCTTTCTTT.

CDR3 sequence: CASSLGPGAYSSYEQYF. The CDR3 DNA follows: TGTGCCAGCAGCTTAGGCCCAGGGGCTTATAGCTCCTACGAGCAGTACTTC. The chain uses TRBV11-3 and TRBJ2-7; D possibly corresponds to TRBD1 (6 bases). This CDR3 is 17 amino acids long. Germline lookup yields CDR1 SGHNT and CDR2 YENEEA. The V and J ends lost 1 base and 0 bases respectively, with 16 bases between them.

This chain joins TRBV5-5 and TRBJ2-2; TRBD1 agrees at 12 bases. The CDR3 consists of 15 residues. V dropped 5 bases and J dropped 7; count of bases not matched to a gene: 6. The germline gives CDR1 SGHKS, CDR2 YYEKEE (reference sequence). The CDR3 DNA is TGTGCCAGCAGTCAAGGGACAGGGGGCTTCGGGGAGCTGTTTTTT. This sequence encodes CASSQGTGGFGELFF.

The J gene is TRBJ2-5, the V gene TRBV5-1, with 8 bases matching TRBD2. Germline lookup yields CDR1 SGHRS and CDR2 YFSETQ. The V segment lost 0 bases and the J segment 2 bases; nucleotides outside the gene matches: 6. This CDR3 has 16 residues. The DNA of the CDR3 is TGCGCCAGCAGCTTGGGGGGGACTAGTGTTCAAGAGACCCAGTACTTC. The encoded protein is CASSLGGTSVQETQYF.

This chain joins TRBV3-1 (or the pseudogene TRBV3-2) and TRBJ2-2, with 9 bases matching TRBD2. Germline V lookup: CDR1 LGHDT, CDR2 YNNKEL (reference sequence). This CDR3 spans 15 amino acids. With 7 bases clipped from V and 7 bases from J, the junction kept 10 bases outside the gene matches. CDR3 nucleotides: TGTGCCAGCACCGTAGGCGGGAGGGCCCTCGGGGAGCTGTTTTTT. Translated, it gives CASTVGGRALGELFF.

The rearrangement uses TRBV18 and TRBJ2-7; tentatively, D is TRBD2 (6 bases). Trimming cost V 0 bases and J 2 bases, with 14 bases left between them. The CDR3 covers 16 residues. Germline CDR1 KGHSH, CDR2 LQKENI. CDR3 coding DNA: TGTGCCAGCTCACCACCCTCCGGGGGAGCTACCTACGAGCAGTACTTC. This sequence encodes CASSPPSGGATYEQYF.

This clone was detected only a few times. V and J are TRBV28 and TRBJ1-2; TRBD1 is a possible D gene (6 bases). The CDR3 spans 19 residues. The ends were cut back, 7 bases at V and 4 bases at J, with 31 bases in the middle. Germline CDR1 and CDR2: MDHEN and SYDVKM. The CDR3 loop is CASKVGGTRGASAGYGYTF. For the CDR3, the DNA is TGTGCCAGCAAAGTGGGGGGGACAAGGGGCGCCTCCGCTGGCTATGGCTACACCTTC.

Only one count was recorded for this clone. This chain links TRBV25-1 with TRBJ1-2; 8 positions agree with TRBD1. Trimming took 10 bases from V and 1 from J; bases not matched to a gene: 11. Germline V gene sequence: CDR1 MGHDK, CDR2 SYGVNS. This CDR3 has 15 amino acids. Here the CDR3 DNA reads TGTGCCACCATGGGGATGACAGGGGTTAACTATGGCTACACCTTC. Its translation: CATMGMTGVNYGYTF.

J is TRBJ2-7 and V is TRBV20-1; D remains unclear. V gave up 6 bases and J gave up 2 bases, with 8 bases separating them. CDR1 is DFQATT, CDR2 SNEGSKA, per germline (reference sequence). The CDR3 is made up of 11 amino acids. The CDR3 region is CSATEAYEQYF. As DNA, the CDR3 is TGCAGTGCCACAGAAGCCTACGAGCAGTACTTC.

The chain has TRBV19 and TRBJ1-1, with a possible D match to TRBD1 (5 bases). CDR1 and CDR2 (germline): LNHDA, SQIVND (reference sequence). The CDR3 has 14 residues. V lost 2 bases to trimming and J lost 4 bases, with 11 bases between them. The CDR3: CASSISLGGTEAFF. The CDR3 DNA reads TGTGCCAGTAGTATATCTTTGGGGGGCACTGAAGCTTTCTTT.

The rearrangement links TRBV25-1 to TRBJ2-3; unclear D gene. Trimming took off 5 bases at V and 2 bases at J, with 17 bases between the two ends. Germline CDR1 reads MGHDK; CDR2 reads SYGVNS. This CDR3 is built from 16 residues. CDR3 sequence reads: CASSLKARPNTDTQYF. The CDR3 DNA reads TGTGCCAGCAGTCTGAAGGCGAGGCCGAACACAGATACGCAGTATTTT.

V is TRBV7-9 and J is TRBJ1-3; D not certain. The germline V and J ends were trimmed by 3 bases and 0 bases, with 6 bases remaining between them. Germline-derived CDR1 and CDR2 are SEHNR and FQNEAQ (reference sequence). The CDR3 is made up of 14 amino acids. The DNA for the CDR3 is TGTGCCAGCAGCTTTGCGGACTCTGGAAACACCATATATTTT. It specifies CASSFADSGNTIYF.

In its sample, this clone was seen once. The rearrangement uses TRBV15 and TRBJ1-1; maybe TRBD1 (5 bases). The CDR3 loop spans 16 amino acids. Germline V lookup: CDR1 LNHNV, CDR2 YYDKDF (reference sequence). V was clipped by 1 base and J by 1 base, with 13 bases between them. CDR3: CATSRGLQGRNTEAFF. The DNA for the CDR3 is TGTGCCACCAGCAGAGGCCTCCAGGGTAGGAACACTGAAGCTTTCTTT.

The V and J genes are TRBV11-3 and TRBJ2-4; D perhaps matches TRBD2 (5 bases). The CDR3 loop spans 17 amino acids. With 5 bases removed from V and 0 bases from J, the gap between germline ends came to 17 bases. The V gene's germline CDR1 is SGHNT and CDR2 YENEEA. DNA for the CDR3: TGTGCCAGCAGCGAGGAATCCCTAGCCGCAGCCAAAAACATTCAGTACTTC. It translates to CASSEESLAAAKNIQYF.

V and J are TRBV18 and TRBJ1-2, with D hard to call. The CDR3 is 16 residues long. V lost 0 bases to trimming and J lost 4 bases, with 15 bases between them. CDR1 is KGHSH and CDR2 is LQKENI in the germline V gene. The CDR3 DNA is TGTGCCAGCTCACCACCCAGTGCCACATCCTTCTATGGCTACACCTTC. Residues: CASSPPSATSFYGYTF.

This clone was found once. The chain uses TRBV4-1 and TRBJ2-7; D gene uncertain. Trimming left V 4 bases short and J 6 bases short, with 10 bases between. CDR1 and CDR2 (germline): MGHRA, YSYEKL. This CDR3 has 12 residues. The CDR3 sequence is CASSPPVTEQYF. The CDR3 nucleotides read TGCGCCAGCAGCCCCCCAGTCACCGAGCAGTACTTC.

The V call is TRBV5-1, the J call TRBJ2-7; perhaps TRBD2 as D (6 bases). CDR1 and CDR2 from the germline V gene are SGHRS and YFSETQ. The CDR3 loop spans 16 amino acids. V was pared by 4 bases and J by 2 bases, with 19 bases between. The chain's CDR3 is CASSAPRGGVAYEQYF. The DNA of the CDR3 is TGCGCCAGCAGCGCCCCCCGGGGCGGGGTTGCCTACGAGCAGTACTTC. Full variable domain (rest looked up from reference TRBV5-1 and TRBJ2-7): KAGVTQTPRYLIKTRGQQVTLSCSPISGHRSVSWYQQTPGQGLQFLFEYFSETQRNKGNFPGRFSGRQFSNSRSEMNVSTLELGDSALYLCASSAPRGGVAYEQYFGPGTRLTVT.

This clone was counted a single time. The V call is TRBV2, the J call TRBJ1-3; D gene uncertain. The CDR3 sequence is 17 residues long. Deletions cut 3 bases from V and 1 base from J, with 16 bases between. Per germline, CDR1 SNHLY and CDR2 FYNNEI. In DNA form, the CDR3 reads TGTGCCAGCAGTGATAGACACACGGCAACTTCTGGAAACACCATATATTTT. Encoded protein: CASSDRHTATSGNTIYF.

The chain is built from TRBV29-1 and TRBJ2-1, with a weak D call TRBD2 (6 bases). The germline gives CDR1 SQVTM, CDR2 ANQGSEA. This CDR3 region has 13 residues. V was trimmed by 4 bases and J by 0 bases, leaving 7 bases between them. The CDR3 DNA follows: TGCAGCGTTGCCGGGGGCTCCTACAATGAGCAGTTCTTC. It codes for CSVAGGSYNEQFF.

This rearrangement joins TRBV10-3 to TRBJ2-3; TRBD2 is a possible D gene (6 bases). V lost 4 bases, J lost 1 base, and 12 bases lay in between. Germline lookup yields CDR1 ENHRY and CDR2 SYGVKD. The CDR3 totals 15 residues. The CDR3 region has the DNA TGTGCCATCAGTGTGGTAGCGGAACGCACAGATACGCAGTATTTT. Translating gives CAISVVAERTDTQYF.

V gene TRBV11-2 combines with J gene TRBJ1-6, with D hard to call. The ends were cut back, 4 bases at V and 7 bases at J, with 17 bases in the middle. CDR1 is SGHAT and CDR2 is FQNNGV in the germline V gene. The CDR3 length is 16 residues. Here the CDR3 reads CASSSNGLNLNSPLHF. In DNA, the CDR3 is TGTGCCAGCAGCTCGAACGGACTCAACTTGAATTCACCCCTCCACTTT. The full variable domain, its missing parts supplied by reference TRBV11-2 and TRBJ1-6, is EAGVAQSPRYKIIEKRQSVAFWCNPISGHATLYWYQQILGQGPKLLIQFQNNGVVDDSQLPKDRFSAERLKGVDSTLKIQPAKLEDSAVYLCASSSNGLNLNSPLHFGNGTRLTVT.

This sequence joins TRBV25-1 and TRBJ2-1, with 10 nucleotides matching TRBD1. Germline lookup yields CDR1 MGHDK and CDR2 SYGVNS. The CDR3 contains 14 residues. Unmatched junction bases numbered 5, after V lost 5 bases and J lost 7 bases. The CDR3 protein is CASSKGQGRNEQFF. The CDR3 nucleotides are TGTGCCAGCAGTAAGGGACAGGGGAGAAATGAGCAGTTCTTC.

This clone was counted a single time. This chain connects TRBV4-1 to TRBJ1-2; 8 bases line up with TRBD1. Losses at the gene ends were 1 base for V and 8 bases for J; bases not matched to a gene: 9. The CDR3 runs 15 residues. The germline CDR1 and CDR2 sequences are MGHRA and YSYEKL. In nucleotides, the CDR3 is TGCGCCAGCAGCCAAGGGCCGACAGGGGATGGCGGCTACACCTTC. Encoded protein: CASSQGPTGDGGYTF.